This is a list of T cell receptor beta chains from one sample in a study of OX40 agonist ivuxolimab in advanced cancers. Here immunoSEQ multiplex PCR was the method, and the copy in TCRdb shows in-frame clones only, minus some. The table has roughly 25,000 clones, roughly 90% seen once. The starting material was CD4+ or CD8+ T cells sorted from blood, obtained in a trial of the OX40 agonist ivuxolimab. The receptors come from an adult with an advanced solid tumor such as melanoma, head and neck, liver or kidney cancer. Both conserved end residues are part of each CDR3. The D gene is left open where the match is weak. The size field is filled for only some rows; it gives once, few, many or a size class.

TRBV19	TRBD1	19	NA	TRBJ1-1	TGTGCCAGTAGTAGCTCTCCGTGGGACAGGGATTCTATGAACACTGAAGCTTTCTTT	CASSSSPWDRDSMNTEAFF
TRBV7-2	TRBD2	15	NA	TRBJ2-3	TGTGCCAGCAGCTTGACTAGCGGTAGCACAGATACGCAGTATTTT	CASSLTSGSTDTQYF
TRBV30	NA	15	NA	TRBJ1-6	TGTGCCTGGACCAGAGTTGGGGGGCAGAGTTCACCCCTCCACTTT	CAWTRVGGQSSPLHF
TRBV27	NA	13	NA	TRBJ1-1	TGTGCCAGCAGTTTAATGGGGGACACTGAAGCTTTCTTT	CASSLMGDTEAFF
TRBV27	NA	16	NA	TRBJ2-3	TGTGCCAGCAGTTTATCGATAGGTCGCTTCACAGATACGCAGTATTTT	CASSLSIGRFTDTQYF
TRBV27	NA	14	NA	TRBJ2-7	TGTGCCAGCAGTCCTAGGTGGGTAATCTACGAGCAGTACTTC	CASSPRWVIYEQYF
TRBV7-3	TRBD2	14	NA	TRBJ2-1	TGTGCCAGCAGCGAGCGGGGGTCCTACAATGAGCAGTTCTTC	CASSERGSYNEQFF
TRBV13	NA	12	NA	TRBJ1-1	TGTGCCTCAGGGCAGGGTTGGACTGAAGCTTTCTTT	CASGQGWTEAFF
TRBV9	NA	14	NA	TRBJ1-1	TGTGCCAGCAGCCCGCTCGGGGGGGACACTGAAGCTTTCTTT	CASSPLGGDTEAFF
TRBV6-1	NA	10	once	TRBJ1-1	TGTGCCAGCAGTACAGGGGAAGCTTTCTTT	CASSTGEAFF
TRBV4-1	NA	14	NA	TRBJ2-7	TGCGCCAGCAGCCTATCGGCAGGGGCTTACGAGCAGTACTTC	CASSLSAGAYEQYF
TRBV19	TRBD1	13	NA	TRBJ1-2	TGTGCCAGTAGTTACGGACAGGGGGATGGCTACACCTTC	CASSYGQGDGYTF
TRBV19	TRBD1	17	NA	TRBJ2-1	TGTGCCAGTAGTATTACCGTGGGGGACAGGTATTACAATGAGCAGTTCTTC	CASSITVGDRYYNEQFF
TRBV18	TRBD1	15	NA	TRBJ2-7	TGTGCCAGCTCTCCTACCGGGACAGAAGAATACGAGCAGTACTTC	CASSPTGTEEYEQYF
TRBV7-9	NA	13	NA	TRBJ2-3	TGTGCCAGCAGCCCCCCGGCAGACGATACGCAGTATTTT	CASSPPADDTQYF
TRBV5-4	NA	13	NA	TRBJ1-1	TGTGCCAGCACCTTAACAGGGAACACTGAAGCTTTCTTT	CASTLTGNTEAFF
TRBV18	TRBD2	18	NA	TRBJ2-1	TGTGCCAGCTCACCACCGGGACTAGCGGGAGAGGCATACAATGAGCAGTTCTTC	CASSPPGLAGEAYNEQFF
TRBV4-1	TRBD2	16	few	TRBJ2-3	TGCGCCAGCAGCCAAGATTTCGCGGGAGGGCCAGATACGCAGTATTTT	CASSQDFAGGPDTQYF
TRBV6-6	TRBD2	16	NA	TRBJ2-7	TGTGCCAGCGGTCTCGCATCTAGCGGGACAGCCTACGAGCAGTACTTC	CASGLASSGTAYEQYF
TRBV5-4	NA	15	once	TRBJ2-7	TGTGCCAGCAGCTCTACTAGACAGGCCTACTACGAGCAGTACTTC	CASSSTRQAYYEQYF
TRBV7-2	TRBD2	16	NA	TRBJ2-5	TGTGCCAGCAGCTTAGGCGGACTAGCGGAACAAGAGACCCAGTACTTC	CASSLGGLAEQETQYF
TRBV30	NA	14	few	TRBJ2-1	TGTGCCTGGAGCCCTAATCTTGAGGCCAATGAGCAGTTCTTC	CAWSPNLEANEQFF
TRBV5-1	NA	15	NA	TRBJ1-2	TGCGCCAGCAGCTTTAGGCCTGAAGGCCACTATGGCTACACCTTC	CASSFRPEGHYGYTF
TRBV27	NA	11	few	TRBJ2-3	TGTGCCAGCAGTTTAGGGGATACGCAGTATTTT	CASSLGDTQYF
TRBV10-2	NA	12	NA	TRBJ2-1	TGCGCCAGCACGCGAGGGGCGAATGAGCAGTTCTTC	CASTRGANEQFF
TRBV6-1	NA	15	NA	TRBJ2-2	TGTGCCAGCAGCCCAACTACTCTAGCGTCCGGGGAGCTGTTTTTT	CASSPTTLASGELFF
TRBV6-1	NA	15	NA	TRBJ2-7	TGTGCCAGCAGTGAAAAAGAGGCAGGGGCCTACGAGCAGTACTTC	CASSEKEAGAYEQYF
TRBV6-6	NA	14	NA	TRBJ2-4	TGTGCCAGCAGTTACTCGGGACAAAAAAACATTCAGTACTTC	CASSYSGQKNIQYF
TRBV5-6	NA	17	NA	TRBJ2-2	TGTGCCAGCAGCATAGACCCGGGACTCGCGAACACCGGGGAGCTGTTTTTT	CASSIDPGLANTGELFF